This T cell receptor beta chain was captured by sequencing in a study of breast tumors, draining lymph nodes, adjacent tissues. Broader study findings: The data were judged consistent with most tumor T cells coming from lymph node and expanding in tumor. That most tumor T cells come from lymph nodes remained unproven. Compared with lymph nodes, tumors were less diverse; compared with nontumor tissue, more.

Axillary draining lymph nodes of breast cancer patients supplied the node samples. CDR1 is SGHTA, CDR2 FQGTGA, per germline. The CDR3 is 15 amino acids. The germline V and J ends were trimmed by 2 bases and 8 bases, with 16 bases remaining between them. Each CDR3 protein gets one entry after TCRdb re-called the multiplex PCR reads with MiXCR. In the table there are 200,000 or so distinct CDR3 sequences, 31% of which are singletons. About this clonotype: The target antigen is unknown.

This sequence joins TRBV7-3 and TRBJ1-3; tentatively, D is TRBD1 (5 bases). Specimen: axillary lymph node tissue. The sequence was obtained from a female donor with breast cancer. Some clones in this sample may be carry-over from other donors' samples. This CDR3 is CASSLQGYDGYTIYF. The CDR3 DNA reads TGTGCCAGCAGCTTACAGGGCTACGATGGCTACACCATATATTTT.